This T cell receptor delta chain emerged from a study of gamma-delta chains in newborns, infants, children. Study information: Microbial exposure reportedly drives polyclonal innate γδ T cell expansion after birth.

In its sample, this clone ranks as medium-sized (0.01 to 0.1%). Other DNA sequences in the sample encode the same CDR3. There are 18 residues in the CDR3. Germline V gene data show CDR1 as TSWWSYY and CDR2 as QGS. Trimming at V came to 1 base and at J to 0 bases, leaving 10 bases not matched to a gene. TCRdb reprocessed the reads using CATT. This table holds about 1,400 delta-chain clones, approximately 1.2% found once. The chain employs TRDV1 and TRDJ1; TRDD3 matches 8 bases. The TCR comes from a child in good health. The sample consisted of blood. The CDR3 sequence: CALGERLGVLGDTDKLIF. In nucleotides, the CDR3 is TGTGCTCTTGGGGAACGACTCGGGGTACTGGGGGACACCGATAAACTCATCTTT.